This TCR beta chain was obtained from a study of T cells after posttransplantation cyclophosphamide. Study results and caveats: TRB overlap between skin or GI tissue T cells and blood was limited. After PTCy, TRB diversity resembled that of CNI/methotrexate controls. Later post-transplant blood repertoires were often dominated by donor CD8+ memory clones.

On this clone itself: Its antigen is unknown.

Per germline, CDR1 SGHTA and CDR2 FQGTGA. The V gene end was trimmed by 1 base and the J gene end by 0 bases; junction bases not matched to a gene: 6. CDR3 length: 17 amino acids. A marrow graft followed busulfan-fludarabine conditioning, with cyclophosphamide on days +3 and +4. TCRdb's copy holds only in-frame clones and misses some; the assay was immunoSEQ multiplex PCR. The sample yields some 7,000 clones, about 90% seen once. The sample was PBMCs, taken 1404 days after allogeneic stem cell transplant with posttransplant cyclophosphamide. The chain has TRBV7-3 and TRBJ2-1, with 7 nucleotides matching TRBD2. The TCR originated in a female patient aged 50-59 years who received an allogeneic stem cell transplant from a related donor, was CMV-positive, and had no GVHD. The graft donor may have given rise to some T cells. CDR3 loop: CASSLIPTSASYNEQFF. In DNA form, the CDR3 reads TGTGCCAGCAGCTTAATCCCCACTAGCGCCTCCTACAATGAGCAGTTCTTC.